Below are 26 T cell receptor beta chains sequenced from a single sample in a study of blood T cell repertoires in COVID-19. Method: immunoSEQ multiplex PCR; TCRdb's copy keeps in-frame clones and lacks some. The table has 200,000 to 250,000 clones, 86% seen once. The sample taken for sequencing was PBMCs or T cells enriched from blood (not recorded which). The origin of the receptors is a middle-aged woman with acute COVID-19.

The V gene is TRBV7-9, the J gene TRBJ2-2; tentatively, D is TRBD1 (5 bases). The germline V and J ends were trimmed by 0 bases and 4 bases, with 9 bases remaining between them. The CDR3 is 15 residues long. Per germline, CDR1 SEHNR and CDR2 FQNEAQ (reference sequence). The CDR3: CASSLATGFTGELFF. In DNA, the CDR3 is TGTGCCAGCAGCTTAGCTACAGGTTTCACCGGGGAGCTGTTTTTT.

V gene TRBV18 combines with J gene TRBJ2-7, with 9 bases fitting TRBD1. CDR3 length equals 14 residues. The junction had 3 bases not matched to a gene; V was cut back by 3 bases and J by 3 bases. The germline V gene has CDR1 KGHSH and CDR2 LQKENI. Written as DNA, the CDR3 is TGTGCCAGCTCACCGACGGGACAGGGCTACGAGCAGTACTTC. Its translation: CASSPTGQGYEQYF.

The V and J genes are TRBV14 and TRBJ2-1; possibly TRBD1 for D (7 bases). V shed 2 bases and J shed 8 bases, with 25 bases lying between them. Germline CDR1 and CDR2: SGHDN and FVKESK. The CDR3 runs 18 residues. The CDR3, as DNA: TGTGCCAGCAGCCAACTCTTCGGAAGCGGCAGGGGGGTGGATGAGCAGTTCTTC. It is translated as CASSQLFGSGRGVDEQFF.

The rearrangement links TRBV9 to TRBJ2-1, with 8 bases aligning to TRBD2. The V gene end was trimmed by 4 bases and the J gene end by 0 bases; junction bases not matched to a gene: 6. Germline CDR1 SGDLS, CDR2 YYNGEE. This CDR3 is built from 16 residues. CDR3 sequence: CASSTLAGSSYNEQFF. In nucleotides, the CDR3 is TGTGCCAGCAGCACCTTAGCGGGGAGCTCCTACAATGAGCAGTTCTTC. The entire variable domain, with the rest obtained from reference TRBV9 and TRBJ2-1, is as follows: DSGVTQTPKHLITATGQRVTLRCSPRSGDLSVYWYQQSLDQGLQFLIQYYNGEERAKGNILERFSAQQFPDLHSELNLSSLELGDSALYFCASSTLAGSSYNEQFFGPGTRLTVL.

Concerning this clone: This may be a read error: a much more frequent sequence differs by one nucleotide. This specimen includes other DNA sequences encoding the same CDR3. The chain joins TRBV5-1 to TRBJ1-1, with 8 bases lining up with TRBD1. Germline CDR1 is SGHRS and CDR2 is YFSETQ. Trimming cost V 1 base and J 4 bases; bases outside gene matches: 0. This CDR3 region has 13 residues. This chain's CDR3 is CASSLTGGTEAFF. As DNA, the CDR3 is TGCGCCAGCAGCTTGACAGGGGGCACTGAAGCTTTCTTT.

The rearrangement joins TRBV19 to TRBJ1-1, with a tentative D call TRBD1 (6 bases). This CDR3 has 15 residues. Germline V lookup: CDR1 LNHDA, CDR2 SQIVND (reference sequence). With 3 bases removed from V and 1 base from J, the gap between germline ends came to 12 bases. The CDR3 bases are TGTGCCAGTAGTATGTCCGGGACATCGAACACTGAAGCTTTCTTT. Amino acids: CASSMSGTSNTEAFF.

This chain joins TRBV28 and TRBJ1-1; the D is unclear. Germline CDR1 and CDR2: MDHEN and SYDVKM. Trimming left V 3 bases short and J 2 bases short, with 13 bases between. This CDR3 is 15 amino acids long. The CDR3 DNA sequence: TGTGCCAGCAGTTTCCTTCTCGGGGTAAACACTGAAGCTTTCTTT. Residues: CASSFLLGVNTEAFF.

This chain joins TRBV18 and TRBJ1-1, with TRBD1 matching 12 bases. V shed 3 bases and J 6 bases; nucleotides not matched to a gene: 11. The germline V gene has CDR1 KGHSH and CDR2 LQKENI. CDR3 size: 17 residues. This chain's CDR3 is CASSPLRPGQGAPEAFF. CDR3 in DNA: TGTGCCAGCTCACCGCTACGCCCGGGACAGGGGGCCCCTGAAGCTTTCTTT. The full variable domain, completed using reference TRBV18 and TRBJ1-1, is NAGVMQNPRHLVRRRGQEARLRCSPMKGHSHVYWYRQLPEEGLKFMVYLQKENIIDESGMPKERFSAEFPKEGPSILRIQQVVRGDSAAYFCASSPLRPGQGAPEAFFGQGTRLTVV.

The CDR3 is CASSVQGALPEAFF. The CDR3 region has the DNA TGTGCCAGCAGCGTACAGGGGGCTTTACCTGAAGCTTTCTTT. The rearrangement links TRBV5-4 to TRBJ1-1; 9 bases agree with TRBD1. Germline lookup yields CDR1 SGHNT and CDR2 YYREEE (reference sequence). This CDR3 is 14 amino acids long. Unmatched junction bases numbered 7, after V lost 4 bases and J lost 6 bases.

This clone was observed many times. The chain uses TRBV12-5 and TRBJ2-1, with 8 positions matching TRBD2. V shed 1 base, J shed 7 bases, and the junction held 15 bases outside the gene matches. The CDR3 length is 18 residues. Germline values: CDR1 LGHNT, CDR2 FRNRAP. In DNA, the CDR3 is TGTGCTAGTGGTTTGGGACCGGGGGGGGGAGACGATCGTAATGAGCAGTTCTTC. This translates into CASGLGPGGGDDRNEQFF.

The chain employs TRBV4-3 and TRBJ1-3, with 7 bases that match TRBD1. The CDR3 spans 16 residues. V lost 4 bases, J lost 0 bases, and 6 bases stayed unmatched. Germline loops: CDR1 LGHNA, CDR2 YSLEER. In nucleotides, the CDR3 is TGCGCCAGCAGCCCCTACAGGGGTAGCTCTGGAAACACCATATATTTT. It specifies CASSPYRGSSGNTIYF.

The rearrangement joins TRBV6-2 or TRBV6-3 to TRBJ1-1; D possibly corresponds to TRBD1 (5 bases). CDR1 is MNHEY and CDR2 is SVGEGT in the germline V gene. This CDR3 contains 15 residues. V shed 6 bases and J shed 8 bases, with 22 bases lying between them. This CDR3 reads CASSPYRDSALEAFF. CDR3 DNA sequence: TGTGCCAGCAGCCCTTACAGAGACAGCGCGTTAGAAGCTTTCTTT.

The count of this clone is one. CDR3 coding DNA: TGTGCCAGCAGCTTAGACCCCCAGGGACAGGCCTATGGCTACACCTTC. Translating gives CASSLDPQGQAYGYTF. The chain carries TRBV7-2 and TRBJ1-2, with 8 bases aligning to TRBD1. Germline CDR1 reads SGHTA; CDR2 reads FQGNSA. The CDR3 extends over 16 amino acids. V dropped 1 base and J dropped 4; count of bases not matched to a gene: 8.

The V gene is TRBV7-9, the J gene TRBJ1-4, with a tentative D call TRBD1 (6 bases). The CDR3 has 16 amino acids. Germline assignment: CDR1 SEHNR and CDR2 FQNEAQ (reference sequence). V lost 2 bases and J lost 5, with 15 bases in between. The DNA for the CDR3 is TGTGCCAGCAGCTTACTCGAGGGGGTTCGAAATGAAAAACTGTTTTTT. This sequence encodes CASSLLEGVRNEKLFF.

The J gene is TRBJ2-1, the V gene TRBV10-3, with D perhaps matching TRBD2 (5 bases). Trimming pared 2 bases from V and 0 bases from J, leaving 8 bases between. The CDR3 totals 15 residues. Germline V CDR1 and CDR2: ENHRY, SYGVKD. For the CDR3, the DNA is TGTGCCATCAGTGAGCGGGGAAACTCCTACAATGAGCAGTTCTTC. As protein: CAISERGNSYNEQFF.

The chain combines TRBV5-1 with TRBJ1-2; TRBD1 might be the D (6 bases). The CDR3 spans 16 residues. The V end was cut by 4 bases, the J end by 8 bases, with 24 bases between. Germline V gene sequence: CDR1 SGHRS, CDR2 YFSETQ. The CDR3: CASSPMLGGGARGYTF. For the CDR3, the DNA is TGCGCCAGCAGCCCGATGCTCGGGGGGGGCGCCAGGGGCTACACCTTC.

In regard to this clone: Other DNA sequences from this sample encode an identical CDR3 as well. This chain uses TRBV18 with TRBJ2-5; D call uncertain. Trimming left V 2 bases short and J 2 bases short, with 6 bases between. Germline V gene lookup returns CDR1 KGHSH and CDR2 LQKENI. The CDR3 has 13 residues. CDR3 protein: CASSPGQQETQYF. CDR3 in DNA: TGTGCCAGCTCACCAGGGCAGCAAGAGACCCAGTACTTC.

By share of the sample, this clone is medium-sized (0.01 to 0.1%). The chain carries TRBV6-1 and TRBJ2-3; 7 nucleotides agree with TRBD2. CDR1 is MNHNS and CDR2 is SASEGT in the germline V gene. The ends lost 0 bases at V and 2 bases at J; junction bases unmatched: 2. CDR3 length equals 15 residues. In DNA, the CDR3 is TGTGCCAGCAGTGAAGCCCGGGACTACACAGATACGCAGTATTTT. The encoded protein is CASSEARDYTDTQYF.

The J gene is TRBJ1-1, the V gene TRBV12-3 or TRBV12-4; D is possibly TRBD1 (6 bases). The CDR3 contains 12 residues. With 6 bases removed from V and 9 bases from J, the gap between germline ends came to 14 bases. The CDR3 protein is CASSRNGDKAFF. In DNA form, the CDR3 reads TGTGCCAGCAGCAGGAACGGGGACAAAGCTTTCTTT.

The chain is built from TRBV3-1 (or the pseudogene TRBV3-2) and TRBJ2-5; D is unresolved. This CDR3 comprises 12 residues. Trimming took 6 bases from V and 7 from J, leaving 12 bases between them. Germline CDR1 and CDR2: LGHDT and YNNKEL (reference sequence). This CDR3 reads CASRLNCGTQYF. The DNA of the CDR3 is TGTGCCAGCAGACTAAACTGCGGGACCCAGTACTTC.

The V and J genes are TRBV30 and TRBJ2-6; D uncertain. Germline lookup yields CDR1 GTSNPN and CDR2 SVGIG (reference sequence). The CDR3 spans 14 residues. Between the trimmed V and J ends, which lost 2 bases and 0 bases, there was a span of 5 bases. CDR3: CAWSSSSGANVLTF. In DNA, the CDR3 is TGTGCCTGGAGTTCCTCCTCTGGGGCCAACGTCCTGACTTTC.

The chain couples TRBV10-1 to TRBJ1-3; a possible D gene is TRBD1 (5 bases). Germline CDR1 reads WNHNN; CDR2 reads SYGVQD (reference sequence). V was pared by 2 bases and J by 0 bases, with 14 bases between. This CDR3 contains 17 residues. The chain's CDR3 is CASSENSGLSSGNTIYF. CDR3 in DNA: TGCGCCAGCAGTGAGAATTCAGGGTTGAGCTCTGGAAACACCATATATTTT.

The V and J genes are TRBV29-1 and TRBJ1-3; D is perhaps TRBD1 (6 bases). The V gene lost 4 bases and the J gene lost 0 bases, with 16 bases spanning the gap. Germline assignment: CDR1 SQVTM and CDR2 ANQGSEA. CDR3 length: 16 residues. The CDR3 sequence is CSVVGHRDFSGNTIYF. CDR3 coding DNA: TGCAGCGTTGTTGGACACAGGGATTTCTCTGGAAACACCATATATTTT. The full variable domain, its missing parts supplied by reference TRBV29-1 and TRBJ1-3, is SAVISQKPSRDICQRGTSLTIQCQVDSQVTMMFWYRQQPGQSLTLIATANQGSEATYESGFVIDKFPISRPNLTFSTLTVSNMSPEDSSIYLCSVVGHRDFSGNTIYFGEGSWLTVV.

V and J are TRBV2 and TRBJ1-4; 9 bases fit TRBD1. CDR1 and CDR2 (germline): SNHLY, FYNNEI. The ends lost 5 bases at V and 3 bases at J; junction bases unmatched: 7. This CDR3 comprises 16 residues. DNA for the CDR3: TGTGCCAGCAGTATACAGGGGGCGCTTCCTAATGAAAAACTGTTTTTT. This encodes CASSIQGALPNEKLFF.

The chain combines TRBV2 with TRBJ1-2, with 7 bases identical to TRBD1. The germline CDR1 and CDR2 sequences are SNHLY and FYNNEI. The CDR3 has 13 amino acids. V gave up 6 bases and J gave up 3 bases; unmatched junction bases: 4. CDR3 sequence: CASSQGDDYGYTF. For the CDR3, the DNA is TGTGCCAGCAGCCAGGGGGATGACTATGGCTACACCTTC.

V gene TRBV6-2 or TRBV6-3 combines with J gene TRBJ1-6, with TRBD1 matching over 7 bases. Germline trimming cut 6 bases from V and 10 bases from J; bases unmatched to any gene: 18. Germline V CDR1 and CDR2: MNHEY, SVGEGT. This CDR3 contains 17 residues. As DNA, the CDR3 is TGTGCCAGCAGCCTCACATACTCAGGGGGAATCAAGTCACCCCTCCACTTT. This codes for CASSLTYSGGIKSPLHF.